These 2 T cell receptor beta chains were all obtained from the same sample, sequenced in a study of Ad26.COV2.S vaccination and SARS-CoV-2 variants. TCRdb's table, derived via immunoSEQ multiplex PCR, lists solely in-frame clones and lacks some. Among hundreds of thousands of clones listed, around 90% were seen once. This sample's treatment: some 20 received Ad26.COV2.S at low or high dose, single or two shots; 5 received placebo; per-sample allocation not given. Specimen acquisition occurred on day 63 following the initial vaccine or placebo injection. Material: peripheral blood, obtained in a trial of Ad26.COV2.S vaccine versus placebo. These receptors all come from a person between 18 and 59 years old who received the Ad26.COV2.S COVID-19 vaccine or a placebo.

The chain carries TRBV14 and TRBJ2-5, with a weak D call TRBD2 (5 bases). The CDR3 totals 17 residues. Trimming pared 0 bases from V and 0 bases from J, leaving 14 bases between. From germline, CDR1 is SGHDN and CDR2 FVKESK. CDR3 loop: CASSQDRSWEYQETQYF. The DNA for the CDR3 is TGTGCCAGCAGCCAAGATCGCAGCTGGGAGTACCAAGAGACCCAGTACTTC.

The chain carries TRBV9 and TRBJ1-1; unclear D gene. The CDR3 runs to 13 residues. CDR1 and CDR2 (germline): SGDLS, YYNGEE. The V end lost 2 bases, the J end lost 4 bases, and 9 bases lay between the germline ends. The CDR3: CASSVLDGTEAFF. CDR3 DNA sequence: TGTGCCAGCAGCGTCCTTGATGGCACTGAAGCTTTCTTT.